These T cell receptor beta chains were read from a single sample in a study of T-cell reconstitution after alpha-beta-depleted transplantation in children. TCRdb called the PCR reads again in MiXCR, with one record for every CDR3 protein. In the table there are roughly 180,000 distinct CDR3 sequences, 11% of which are singletons. The material was PBMCs, obtained before TCRalphabeta/CD19-depleted stem cell transplant. These TCRs come from a boy younger than 10 with acute myeloid leukemia, due to receive a stem cell transplant. Each CDR3 is given with its conserved first and last residue. D genes are given only for firm matches. Some rows mark clone size as missing; the rest say once, few, many or name a class of expanded clone.

clone size	V gene	J gene	D gene	CDR3 DNA	CDR3 protein
many	TRBV12-3/TRBV12-4	TRBJ1-3	-	TGTGCCAGCAGTCCAGCCCTTACAGGGACCGGAAACACCATATATTTT	CASSPALTGTGNTIYF
many	TRBV2	TRBJ2-7	-	TGTGCCAGCGGCGACGAATTACTCTACGAGCAGTACTTC	CASGDELLYEQYF
many	TRBV20-1	TRBJ1-2	-	TGCAGTGCTAGCTTTCCTGGCTACACCTTC	CSASFPGYTF
many	TRBV27	TRBJ2-3	TRBD2	TGTGCCAGCAGTTTCGGACTAGCGGGGTTGGCAGATACGCAGTATTTT	CASSFGLAGLADTQYF
many	TRBV20-1	TRBJ1-2	-	TGCAGTGCTAGAGATTTGGTTTACGGCTACACCTTC	CSARDLVYGYTF
many	TRBV7-9	TRBJ2-1	TRBD2	TGTGCCAGCAGCTCCTGGGGGACTAGCAGCATCTTC	CASSSWGTSSIF
many	TRBV20-1	TRBJ2-7	TRBD2	TGCAGTGCTAGAGATTTTAGACTAGCGGGAGTTGGGCCCTACGAGCAGTACTTC	CSARDFRLAGVGPYEQYF
few	TRBV6-1	TRBJ2-3	TRBD2	TGTGCCAGCAGTGACTGGCGGGGGTCAGATACGCAGTATTTT	CASSDWRGSDTQYF
many	TRBV15	TRBJ2-5	-	TGTGCCACCAGCTCCGCGACAGACCAAGAGACCCAGTACTTC	CATSSATDQETQYF
many	TRBV5-1	TRBJ2-2	-	TGCGCCAGCAGCTTGTTAGCAGACAACACCGGGGAGCTGTTTTTT	CASSLLADNTGELFF
many	TRBV12-3/TRBV12-4	TRBJ2-5	-	TGTGCCAGCAGCTCAATCAATAGCCAAGAGACCCAGTACTTC	CASSSINSQETQYF
many	TRBV10-3	TRBJ2-7	TRBD2	TGTGCCATCAGTGATAGCGGGAGCCCCTACGAGCAGTACTTC	CAISDSGSPYEQYF
many	TRBV20-1	TRBJ2-7	-	TGCAGTGCTAGAAGGGAGTACGAGCAGTACTTC	CSARREYEQYF
many	TRBV5-1	TRBJ2-2	TRBD2	TGCGCCAGCAGCCCCGGACTAGCGGGAGTCGCCGGGGAGCTGTTTTTT	CASSPGLAGVAGELFF
many	TRBV11-2	TRBJ1-4	-	TGTGCCAGCAGCACCGAATACAGGAGCCTTAATGAAAAACTGTTTTTT	CASSTEYRSLNEKLFF
many	TRBV20-1	TRBJ2-5	TRBD2	TGCAGTGCTACGCTGTTTCTAGCGGGGAGACAAGAGACCCAGTACTTC	CSATLFLAGRQETQYF
many	TRBV5-1	TRBJ2-5	-	TGCGCCAGCAGCTTTGAGCGGAGCGAGACCCAGTACTTC	CASSFERSETQYF
many	TRBV9	TRBJ2-1	TRBD2	TGTGCCAGCAGCGTGGGGGGGACCTACAATGAGCAGTTCTTC	CASSVGGTYNEQFF
many	TRBV15	TRBJ2-7	TRBD2	TGTGCCACCAGCAGTAGGACTAGCGGGAACTACGAGCAGTACTTC	CATSSRTSGNYEQYF
many	TRBV6-1	TRBJ1-1	TRBD1	TGTGCCAGCAGTCCCTCCGACAGGGCGGTGGTGAACACTGAAGCTTTCTTT	CASSPSDRAVVNTEAFF
many	TRBV20-1	TRBJ2-3	TRBD2	TGCAGTGCCCTAAGCGGGAGCGGTGCAGATACGCAGTATTTT	CSALSGSGADTQYF
many	TRBV5-5	TRBJ2-2	TRBD2	TGTGCCAGCAGCTTACCTAGCGGGGGGCTGAACACCGGGGAGCTGTTTTTT	CASSLPSGGLNTGELFF
many	TRBV10-3	TRBJ2-2	TRBD2	TGTGCCATCACCGACCCGGGACTAGCGGGAGGGCCAAACACCGGGGAGCTGTTTTTT	CAITDPGLAGGPNTGELFF
many	TRBV20-1	TRBJ1-5	TRBD1	TGCAGTGTCACAGGGGGCAATCAGCCCCAGCATTTT	CSVTGGNQPQHF
many	TRBV2	TRBJ2-7	-	TGTGCCAGCACTCCCCTGGAGGGAAACTACGAGCAGTACTTC	CASTPLEGNYEQYF
many	TRBV10-3	TRBJ2-1	TRBD2	TGTGCCATCAGTGACACTAGCGGGAGGAATGAGCAGTTCTTC	CAISDTSGRNEQFF
many	TRBV6-5	TRBJ1-2	-	TGTGCCAGCAGTTACTCGAATAGGGGGGGCTACACCTTC	CASSYSNRGGYTF
many	TRBV5-4	TRBJ2-6	-	TGTGCCAGCAGCCTCACAGGGCCTGGGGCCAACGTCCTGACTTTC	CASSLTGPGANVLTF
many	TRBV11-1	TRBJ2-3	-	TGTGCCAGCAGCCCCTCGGGGAAGGACGGCACAGATACGCAGTATTTT	CASSPSGKDGTDTQYF
many	TRBV12-3/TRBV12-4	TRBJ2-2	-	TGTGCCAGCAGTACCCACAGCGACCCCCACACCGGGGAGCTGTTTTTT	CASSTHSDPHTGELFF
many	TRBV3-1	TRBJ2-5	-	TGTGCCAGCAGCCAAGAGGACAGATTCCAAGAGACCCAGTACTTC	CASSQEDRFQETQYF
many	TRBV4-1	TRBJ2-2	-	TGCGCCAGCGGAGAGTGGGCAGACTCTACCGGGGAGCTGTTTTTT	CASGEWADSTGELFF
many	TRBV10-3	TRBJ2-1	TRBD2	TGTGCCATCAGGCCAACTAGCGGGGGTTACAATGAGCAGTTCTTC	CAIRPTSGGYNEQFF
many	TRBV20-1	TRBJ2-1	-	TGCAGTGCTAGAGATCGGGGAAATGAGCAGTTCTTC	CSARDRGNEQFF
many	TRBV7-2	TRBJ2-3	-	TGTGCCAGCAGCCGTACCGGCCTTTGGACAGATACGCAGTATTTT	CASSRTGLWTDTQYF
many	TRBV7-2	TRBJ1-2	-	TGTGCCAGCAGCTTACATGCAGGAGGAGCTAACTATGGCTACACCTTC	CASSLHAGGANYGYTF
many	TRBV2	TRBJ1-4	TRBD1	TGTGCCAGCATAACAGGGGGAGGTGAAAAACTGTTTTTT	CASITGGGEKLFF
many	TRBV7-2	TRBJ1-1	TRBD1	TGTGCCAGCAGCTTAGCGGGAACAGGGGCCACTGAAGCTTTCTTT	CASSLAGTGATEAFF
many	TRBV28	TRBJ1-5	-	TGTGCCAGCAGTCAGGGCGGGGGCAATCAGCCCCAGCATTTT	CASSQGGGNQPQHF
many	TRBV15	TRBJ2-1	-	TGTGCCACCAGCAGAGATCGTGAAAGCTCCTACAATGAGCAGTTCTTC	CATSRDRESSYNEQFF
many	TRBV5-8	TRBJ2-1	TRBD2	TGTGCCAGCAGCTTTGACACCGGGACTAGCGTATACAATGAGCAGTTCTTC	CASSFDTGTSVYNEQFF
many	TRBV5-1	TRBJ2-1	TRBD2	TGCGCCAGCAGCCCGGCGGTCCTAGCGGGAGGGACCTACAATGAGCAGTTCTTC	CASSPAVLAGGTYNEQFF
many	TRBV7-8	TRBJ2-7	-	TGTGCCAGCAGCTTAGAGGTCGCTAGCCGGTACGAGCAGTACTTC	CASSLEVASRYEQYF
-	TRBV7-9	TRBJ2-7	TRBD2	TGTGCCAGCAGCTTAGCCACTAGCGGCTACGAGCAGTACTTC	CASSLATSGYEQYF
many	TRBV5-4	TRBJ2-1	TRBD2	TGTGCCAGCAGCATTGTCGCTTTTAGCGGGAAAATACTATACAATGAGCAGTTCTTC	CASSIVAFSGKILYNEQFF
many	TRBV10-3	TRBJ2-3	TRBD2	TGTGCCATCAATCCACAGGGGACTAGCGGACCCACAGATACGCAGTATTTT	CAINPQGTSGPTDTQYF
-	TRBV20-1	TRBJ2-7	TRBD2	TGCTGTGCTACAACTAGCGGGAGGATTGCCTACGAGCAGTACTTC	CCATTSGRIAYEQYF
-	TRBV2	TRBJ1-2	-	TGTGCCAGCAGTGAACCGGCATACGCTAACTATGGCTACACCTTC	CASSEPAYANYGYTF
few	TRBV7-6	TRBJ2-7	TRBD2	TGTGCCAGCAGCCTCGGGACTAGCGGGAGTCCCCTTGTCTACGAGCAGTACTTC	CASSLGTSGSPLVYEQYF
many	TRBV27	TRBJ1-2	TRBD1	TGTGCCAGCAGTTTGGGACAGGGAGGGCGAAGTGGCTACACCTTC	CASSLGQGGRSGYTF
many	TRBV18	TRBJ1-2	-	TGTGCCAGCTCACCAGCTAGGGACCAAGATGGCTACACCTTC	CASSPARDQDGYTF
-	TRBV7-2	TRBJ1-5	TRBD1	TGTGCCAGCAGCTTAGGGACAGGGTATACTCAGCCCCAGCATTTT	CASSLGTGYTQPQHF
many	TRBV9	TRBJ1-3	TRBD1	TGTGCCAGCAGCGGGGGACAGGTTGAACATGGAAACACCATATATTTT	CASSGGQVEHGNTIYF
many	TRBV20-1	TRBJ1-2	-	TGCAGTGCTAGAGATTGGGGAAAACCTCTAGGTGACTATGGCTACACCTTC	CSARDWGKPLGDYGYTF
many	TRBV5-1	TRBJ2-6	-	TGCGCCAGCAGCTCGAGGGGGGCTGGGGCCAACGTCCTGACTTTC	CASSSRGAGANVLTF